This T cell receptor beta chain appears in the sequencing data of a study of regulatory T cells in long-lasting Graves disease. Indicated time point: persistent/refractory GD, antithyroid drugs over 5 years with positive TRAb. TCR sequences were obtained from RNA taken from PBMCs. General study points: Repertoires from persistent disease leaned toward TRBV28, TRBJ1-2 and TRBJ2-5.

Relying on iRepertoire HTBI primers and Arm-PCR of CDR3 regions, the team built TCR beta libraries. Authors' analysis steps: Gene usage covered 55 to 70 TRBV and 13 to 15 TRBJ segments. One entry per CDR3 protein, called by TCRdb with MiXCR from the multiplex PCR reads. Here the V and J calls rest on TCRdb's processing, not on the authors' analysis. In the table there are fewer than 550,000 distinct CDR3 sequences, around a fifth of which are singletons. The germline V and J ends were trimmed by 0 bases and 5 bases, with 20 bases remaining between them. CDR1 and CDR2 (germline): DFQATT, SNEGSKA (reference sequence). CDR3 length: 16 residues. In regard to this clonotype: The antigen is not known.

This TCR was sampled from a female donor with Graves disease. This material consisted of peripheral blood mononuclear cells (PBMCs), taken when the disease was refractory, from a patient treated with antithyroid drugs. The genes are TRBV20-1 and TRBJ2-7; D not certain. CDR3: CSARDRGEQNLNEQYF. CDR3 in DNA: TGCAGTGCTAGAGATCGAGGAGAGCAAAATTTAAACGAGCAGTACTTC.